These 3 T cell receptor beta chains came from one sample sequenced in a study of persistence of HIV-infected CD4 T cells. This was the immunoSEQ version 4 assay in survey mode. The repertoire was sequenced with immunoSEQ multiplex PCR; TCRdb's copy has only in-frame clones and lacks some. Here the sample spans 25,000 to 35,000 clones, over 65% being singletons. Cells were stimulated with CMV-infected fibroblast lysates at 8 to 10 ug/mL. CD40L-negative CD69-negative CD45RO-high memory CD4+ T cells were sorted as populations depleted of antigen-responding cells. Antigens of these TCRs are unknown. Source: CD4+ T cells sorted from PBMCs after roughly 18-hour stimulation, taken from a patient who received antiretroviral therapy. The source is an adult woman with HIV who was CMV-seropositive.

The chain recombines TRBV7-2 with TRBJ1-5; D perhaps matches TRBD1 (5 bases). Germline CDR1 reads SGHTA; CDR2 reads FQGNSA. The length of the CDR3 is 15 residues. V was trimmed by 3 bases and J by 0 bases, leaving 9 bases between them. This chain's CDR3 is CASSLTVNSNQPQHF. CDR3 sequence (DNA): TGTGCCAGCAGCTTGACAGTCAATAGCAATCAGCCCCAGCATTTT.

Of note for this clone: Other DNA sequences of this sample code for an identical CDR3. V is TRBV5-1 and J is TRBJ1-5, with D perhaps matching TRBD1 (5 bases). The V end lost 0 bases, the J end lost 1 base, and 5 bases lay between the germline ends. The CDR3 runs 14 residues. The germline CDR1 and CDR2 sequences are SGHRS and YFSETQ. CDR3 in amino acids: CASSLEGSNQPQHF. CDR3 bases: TGCGCCAGCAGCTTGGAGGGGAGCAATCAGCCCCAGCATTTT.

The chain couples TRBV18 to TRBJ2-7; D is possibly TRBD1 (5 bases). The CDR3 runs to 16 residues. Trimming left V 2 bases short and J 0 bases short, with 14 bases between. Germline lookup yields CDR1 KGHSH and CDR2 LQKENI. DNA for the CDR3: TGTGCCAGCTCACCATTTATGCAGGGCAGCTCCTACGAGCAGTACTTC. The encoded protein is CASSPFMQGSSYEQYF.